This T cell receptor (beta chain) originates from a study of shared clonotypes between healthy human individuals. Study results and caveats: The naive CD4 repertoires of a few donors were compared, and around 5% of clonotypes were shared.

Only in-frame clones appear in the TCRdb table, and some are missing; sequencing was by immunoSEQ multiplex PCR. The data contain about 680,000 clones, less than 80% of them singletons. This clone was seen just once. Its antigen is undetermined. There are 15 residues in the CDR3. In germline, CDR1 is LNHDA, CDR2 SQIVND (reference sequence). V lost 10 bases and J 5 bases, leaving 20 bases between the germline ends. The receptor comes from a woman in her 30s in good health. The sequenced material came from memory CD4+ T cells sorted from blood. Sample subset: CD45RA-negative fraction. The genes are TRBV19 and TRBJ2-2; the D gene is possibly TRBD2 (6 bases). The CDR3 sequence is CATTPSLAWTGELFF. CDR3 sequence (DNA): TGTGCCACTACGCCTAGCCTAGCGTGGACCGGGGAGCTGTTTTTT.